A selection of T cell receptor beta chains follows, all from one sample in a study of T cell repertoires in cytomegalovirus infection. TCRdb used MiXCR to reprocess the reads, holding one entry per CDR3 protein. The table shows around 530,000 distinct CDR3 sequences, with 16% occurring only once. Sequenced input: CD8+ T cells from PBMCs. Receptor source: a human donor in good health (CMV status not recorded). Some clones in this sample may be carry-over from other donors' samples. CDR3s include the opening cysteine and the closing phenylalanine or tryptophan. The D gene is left open where the match is weak. Only part of the rows carry a size: once, few, many, or a class if the clone is expanded.

TRBV28	many	TRBJ1-5	TRBD1	TGTGCCAGCAGTTGGACAGGGGGACAGCCCCAGCATTTT	CASSWTGGQPQHF
TRBV5-6	-	TRBJ2-3	-	TGTGCCAGCAGCTTCCTGCCCACAGATACGCAGTATTTT	CASSFLPTDTQYF
TRBV2	few	TRBJ2-1	-	TGTGCCAGCAGTGACGGGACCGGAGGTGAGCAGTTCTTC	CASSDGTGGEQFF
TRBV5-4	few	TRBJ1-2	TRBD1	TGTGCCAGCAGCTTGCTTTGGGGAATTGACAGGGGGTCAGACGGCTACACCTTC	CASSLLWGIDRGSDGYTF
TRBV2	few	TRBJ2-1	-	TGTGCCAGCAGTGTGACCGGGGCGACCTACAATGAGCAGTTCTTC	CASSVTGATYNEQFF
TRBV2	-	TRBJ1-3	-	TGTGCCAGCAGGCAACGGCCCGAAGGAAACACCATATATTTT	CASRQRPEGNTIYF
TRBV7-9	many	TRBJ2-1	-	TGTGCCAGCAGCTTAGTAGAGGTGACTGAGATCTCCTACAATGAGCAGTTCTTC	CASSLVEVTEISYNEQFF
TRBV7-9	many	TRBJ1-2	-	TGTGCCAGCAGCTTATCTCCGTATGGCTACACCTTC	CASSLSPYGYTF
TRBV27	-	TRBJ1-5	TRBD1	TGTGCCAGCAGTCCACGGGACAGGGATCAGCCCCAGCATTTT	CASSPRDRDQPQHF
TRBV3-1	-	TRBJ2-1	-	TGTGCCAGCAGGAGCGAGGCCGGAGCTTACAATGAGCAGTTCTTC	CASRSEAGAYNEQFF
TRBV29-1	many	TRBJ2-3	TRBD1	TGCAGCGTTGGACAGGGAAGAGTGCCAGATACGCAGTATTTT	CSVGQGRVPDTQYF
TRBV27	many	TRBJ1-5	TRBD1	TGTGCCAGCAGAATTGGACAGGGCAATCAGCCCCAGCATTTT	CASRIGQGNQPQHF
TRBV12-3/TRBV12-4	many	TRBJ2-2	TRBD2	TGTGCCAGCACCGGGGGGGCTTACACCGGGGAGCTGTTTTTT	CASTGGAYTGELFF
TRBV7-2	-	TRBJ2-1	-	TGTGCCAGCAGCTGGATAACCACCTACAATGAGCAGTTCTTC	CASSWITTYNEQFF
TRBV7-4	many	TRBJ2-3	-	TGTGCCAGCAGCGACCCAAACACAGATACGCAGTATTTT	CASSDPNTDTQYF
TRBV27	-	TRBJ1-2	TRBD1	TGTGCCAGCAGTTTCGGGGACAGGGCAAGGAATGGCTACACCTTC	CASSFGDRARNGYTF
TRBV7-9	many	TRBJ1-1	-	TGTGCCAGCAGCCCCGGCACTGAAGCTTTCTTT	CASSPGTEAFF
TRBV20-1	few	TRBJ2-7	TRBD2	TGCAGTGCTAGAGATGGACTAGCGGGAACGCACACCTACGAGCAGTACTTC	CSARDGLAGTHTYEQYF
TRBV6-1	many	TRBJ2-7	TRBD2	TGTGCCAGCAGTGGGGGGGTAGCGGGATTCACCCACGAGCAGTACTTC	CASSGGVAGFTHEQYF
TRBV2	few	TRBJ2-2	-	TGTGCCAGCAGTGGACCCGGCCCCGGGGAGCTGTTTTTT	CASSGPGPGELFF
TRBV30	-	TRBJ2-7	-	TGTGCCTGGAGTGAAGATCTATGGCGGGAAGACGAGCAGTACTTC	CAWSEDLWREDEQYF
TRBV27	few	TRBJ2-7	-	TGTGCCAGCAGTCCGCTTGAGACAGCCTACGAGCAGTACTTC	CASSPLETAYEQYF
TRBV4-1	many	TRBJ1-5	-	TGCGCCAGCAGCCAGCTAGGTAATAGCAATCAGCCCCAGCATTTT	CASSQLGNSNQPQHF
TRBV7-9	many	TRBJ2-1	-	TGTGCCAGCAGCCGCGTACTGGGTTATATGAGTAGTGAGCAGTTCTTC	CASSRVLGYMSSEQFF
TRBV15	many	TRBJ2-7	TRBD1	TGTGCCACCAGCAGAACCCAGCCTCCGGACAGGGACTCCTACGAGCAGTACTTC	CATSRTQPPDRDSYEQYF
TRBV10-3	many	TRBJ2-7	TRBD2	TGTGCCATCAGTGACACAAGCGGGAGAGGATACGAGCAGTACTTC	CAISDTSGRGYEQYF